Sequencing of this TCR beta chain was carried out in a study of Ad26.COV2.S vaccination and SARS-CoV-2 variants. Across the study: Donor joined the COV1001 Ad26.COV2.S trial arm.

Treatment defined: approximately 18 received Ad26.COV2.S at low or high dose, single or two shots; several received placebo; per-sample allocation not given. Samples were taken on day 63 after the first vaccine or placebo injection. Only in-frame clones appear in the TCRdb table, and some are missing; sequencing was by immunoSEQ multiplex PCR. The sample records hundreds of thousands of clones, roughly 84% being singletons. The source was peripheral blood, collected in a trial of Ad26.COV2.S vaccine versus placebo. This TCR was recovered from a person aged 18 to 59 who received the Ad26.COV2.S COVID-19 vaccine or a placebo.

The CDR3 nucleotides read TGTGCCAGCAGCCCCGGCGGGTTGAGTGGCTACACCTTC. Residues: CASSPGGLSGYTF. V is TRBV7-6 and J is TRBJ1-2; D gene unclear. Trimming shortened V by 5 bases and J by 7 bases, and 14 bases separated the two germline ends. CDR1 SGHVS and CDR2 FNYEAQ come from the germline V gene. The CDR3 is 13 amino acids.